These 28 T cell receptor beta chains came from one sample sequenced in a study of blood T cell repertoires in COVID-19. The assay was immunoSEQ multiplex PCR, and TCRdb's table has in-frame clones only and misses some. The data hold some 270,000 clones, with about 86% observed a single time. The sequenced material came from PBMCs or T cells enriched from blood (not recorded which). All receptors come from a man aged 45-65 years who had recovered from COVID-19.

This chain uses TRBV13 with TRBJ2-5; 10 bases align to TRBD1. The CDR3 is 18 amino acids. J lost 5 bases, V lost 3 bases, and 15 bases had no gene match. Germline CDR1 PRHDT, CDR2 FYEKMQ (reference sequence). The CDR3 DNA follows: TGTGCCAGCAGCTTGAGACCCCCCGGGACAGGGGCGTGGGAGACCCAGTACTTC. Its translation is CASSLRPPGTGAWETQYF.

The table lists this clone with a count of one. The genes are TRBV28 and TRBJ2-7; D unresolved. The V end was cut by 3 bases, the J end by 6 bases, with 12 bases between. Germline V gene data show CDR1 as MDHEN and CDR2 as SYDVKM. CDR3 length equals 13 residues. Here the CDR3 reads CASSFYLVPEQYF. CDR3 in DNA: TGTGCCAGCAGTTTTTACTTGGTCCCCGAGCAGTACTTC.

The chain joins TRBV9 to TRBJ2-1; D is uncertain. V gave up 0 bases and J gave up 5 bases, with 9 bases separating them. The CDR3 runs 14 residues. Germline V gene lookup returns CDR1 SGDLS and CDR2 YYNGEE. CDR3 coding DNA: TGTGCCAGCAGCGTAGGTGGAGCCAACAATGAGCAGTTCTTC. Its protein product is CASSVGGANNEQFF.

The chain carries TRBV27 and TRBJ2-7, with 8 bases identical to TRBD1. The length of the CDR3 is 15 residues. Trimming at V came to 8 bases and at J to 5 bases, leaving 14 bases not matched to a gene. Germline values: CDR1 MNHEY, CDR2 SMNVEV (reference sequence). This chain's CDR3 is CASGIRQGSTDEQYF. In DNA, the CDR3 is TGTGCCAGCGGGATTAGACAGGGGTCGACTGACGAGCAGTACTTC.

The V call is TRBV5-1, the J call TRBJ2-5; the D is unclear. Trimming shortened V by 1 base and J by 1 base, and 5 bases separated the two germline ends. Germline lookup yields CDR1 SGHRS and CDR2 YFSETQ. The CDR3 totals 13 residues. Here the CDR3 reads CASSLPGQETQYF. The CDR3 DNA is TGCGCCAGCAGCTTGCCAGGCCAAGAGACCCAGTACTTC. Full variable domain (rest looked up from reference TRBV5-1 and TRBJ2-5): KAGVTQTPRYLIKTRGQQVTLSCSPISGHRSVSWYQQTPGQGLQFLFEYFSETQRNKGNFPGRFSGRQFSNSRSEMNVSTLELGDSALYLCASSLPGQETQYFGPGTRLLVL.

The chain carries TRBV19 and TRBJ2-7; D may be TRBD1 (6 bases). From germline, CDR1 is LNHDA and CDR2 SQIVND (reference sequence). V was pared by 8 bases and J by 3 bases, with 20 bases between. The CDR3 loop spans 15 amino acids. This chain's CDR3 is CASASTGTLSYEQYF. In DNA, the CDR3 is TGTGCCAGTGCATCCACCGGGACACTGAGCTACGAGCAGTACTTC. The full variable domain, rest sourced from reference TRBV19 and TRBJ2-7, is DGGITQSPKYLFRKEGQNVTLSCEQNLNHDAMYWYRQDPGQGLRLIYYSQIVNDFQKGDIAEGYSVSREKKESFPLTVTSAQKNPTAFYLCASASTGTLSYEQYFGPGTRLTVT.

The rearrangement uses TRBV11-2 and TRBJ1-2; TRBD1 might be the D (5 bases). V dropped 6 bases and J dropped 8 bases, with 19 bases sitting between them. Germline values: CDR1 SGHAT, CDR2 FQNNGV. The CDR3 sequence is 14 residues long. The CDR3 reads CASRPLRGLGGYTF. The CDR3 nucleotides are TGTGCCAGCAGACCCCTTAGGGGTTTGGGAGGCTACACCTTC.

The chain uses TRBV5-1 and TRBJ2-3; D unresolved. This CDR3 region has 14 residues. Germline V gene data show CDR1 as SGHRS and CDR2 as YFSETQ. Trimming removed 8 bases from V and 0 bases from J, with 13 bases in between. In nucleotides, the CDR3 is TGCGCCAGTAGAATAAGTTCTAGCACAGATACGCAGTATTTT. Encoded protein: CASRISSSTDTQYF.

The V gene is TRBV18, the J gene TRBJ1-5, with D possibly TRBD1 on 5 matching bases. This CDR3 is 15 amino acids long. Between the trimmed V and J ends, which lost 2 bases and 0 bases, there was a span of 8 bases. Germline CDR1 and CDR2: KGHSH and LQKENI. The CDR3, as DNA: TGTGCCAGCTCACCAAGGGGTTATAGCAATCAGCCCCAGCATTTT. This sequence encodes CASSPRGYSNQPQHF.

The V gene is TRBV3-1 (or the pseudogene TRBV3-2), the J gene TRBJ1-3, with 7 bases matching TRBD1. CDR3 size: 16 residues. Germline values: CDR1 LGHDT, CDR2 YNNKEL (reference sequence). Trimming removed 1 base from V and 1 base from J; junction bases left unmatched: 4. The CDR3 DNA follows: TGTGCCAGCAGCCAAGCCGCAGGGGGTTCTGGAAACACCATATATTTT. Translating it yields CASSQAAGGSGNTIYF.

Ten or more counts support this clone. CDR3 region: CASSLGRGEEQYF. The CDR3 DNA reads as TGTGCCAGCAGCTTGGGCAGGGGGGAGGAGCAGTACTTC. The chain is built from TRBV13 and TRBJ2-7, with a possible D match to TRBD1 (7 bases). This CDR3 has 13 residues. The V end lost 3 bases, the J end lost 7 bases, and 13 bases lay between the germline ends. From germline, CDR1 is PRHDT and CDR2 FYEKMQ (reference sequence).

The chain combines TRBV6-5 with TRBJ1-3; TRBD1 agrees at 9 bases. The germline gives CDR1 MNHEY, CDR2 SVGAGI. The CDR3 is made up of 15 amino acids. V was pared by 0 bases and J by 3 bases, with 0 bases of the junction left unmatched. The CDR3 DNA is TGTGCCAGCAGTTACTCGACAGGGGGTGGAAACACCATATATTTT. This encodes CASSYSTGGGNTIYF.

In DNA, the CDR3 is TGTGCCAGCAAGGAGGTCGGACTAGCGGGAGTCGAGCAGTACTTC. It codes for CASKEVGLAGVEQYF. The V and J genes are TRBV25-1 and TRBJ2-7; 13 bases agree with TRBD2. Germline CDR1 reads MGHDK; CDR2 reads SYGVNS. V dropped 7 bases and J dropped 6; count of bases not matched to a gene: 9. The CDR3 covers 15 residues.

The gene calls are TRBV7-3 and TRBJ2-1, with a possible D match to TRBD1 (5 bases). The germline gives CDR1 SGHTA, CDR2 FQGTGA. V was cut by 0 bases and J by 8 bases, with 11 bases left in between. The CDR3 sequence is 14 residues long. CDR3 coding DNA: TGTGCCAGCAGCTTAACTTCCAGCAGGGATGAGCAGTTCTTC. Translated, it gives CASSLTSSRDEQFF.

This clone came up once. V gene TRBV28 combines with J gene TRBJ1-5; D might be TRBD1 (6 bases). V was shortened by 4 bases and J by 7 bases, with 17 bases between the two germline ends. CDR3 length equals 15 residues. CDR1 is MDHEN and CDR2 is SYDVKM in the germline V gene. The CDR3 region is CASSSAQGPGQPQHF. In nucleotides, the CDR3 is TGTGCCAGCAGTTCCGCGCAGGGGCCGGGGCAGCCCCAGCATTTT.

The V call is TRBV28, the J call TRBJ2-1; a weak D match, TRBD2 (6 bases). Per germline, CDR1 MDHEN and CDR2 SYDVKM. This CDR3 has 13 residues. With 5 bases removed from V and 9 bases from J, the gap between germline ends came to 14 bases. The CDR3 DNA follows: TGTGCCAGCAGTATCCTAGCGCGGCCTGAGCAGTTCTTC. It translates to CASSILARPEQFF.

The J gene is TRBJ1-1, the V gene TRBV27, with D possibly TRBD1 on 5 matching bases. CDR3 length: 20 residues. CDR1 is MNHEY and CDR2 is SMNVEV in the germline V gene (reference sequence). Trimming left V 5 bases short and J 4 bases short, with 32 bases between. CDR3 bases: TGTGCCAGCAGTCCTACCCCTGGTGGGGGGAAAGGACAAGTGGGCACTGAAGCTTTCTTT. This translates into CASSPTPGGGKGQVGTEAFF.

This clone has a handful of counts. The chain employs TRBV5-6 and TRBJ1-2; a weak D match, TRBD1 (5 bases). Germline V gives CDR1 SGHDT, CDR2 YYEEEE. CDR3 size: 16 residues. The V end was cut by 2 bases, the J end by 4 bases, with 18 bases between. The CDR3 sequence: CASSFLTRGRGYGYTF. DNA of the CDR3: TGTGCCAGCAGCTTCCTGACGCGGGGGAGGGGCTATGGCTACACCTTC.

The chain couples TRBV15 to TRBJ1-2; D may be TRBD1 (6 bases). Trimming shortened V by 5 bases and J by 5 bases, and 21 bases separated the two germline ends. This CDR3 region has 16 residues. Germline-derived CDR1 and CDR2 are LNHNV and YYDKDF (reference sequence). The CDR3 loop is CATSGTQGRGGYGYTF. The DNA for the CDR3 is TGTGCCACCAGCGGAACCCAGGGGAGGGGAGGGTATGGCTACACCTTC.

The CDR3 protein is CASSQTDQPQHF. CDR3 coding DNA: TGTGCCAGCAGTCAGACAGATCAGCCCCAGCATTTT. The genes are TRBV12-3 or TRBV12-4 and TRBJ1-5; perhaps TRBD1 as D (5 bases). The CDR3 extends over 12 amino acids. V lost 5 bases to trimming and J lost 5 bases, with 7 bases between them.

The genes are TRBV4-2 and TRBJ2-7, with D perhaps matching TRBD2 (6 bases). CDR3 length: 17 residues. CDR1 is LGHNA, CDR2 YNFKEQ, per germline. V lost 0 bases and J 2 bases, leaving 17 bases between the germline ends. The CDR3 is CASSQDVRDSKPYEQYF. As DNA, the CDR3 is TGTGCCAGCAGCCAAGATGTTAGGGACTCAAAGCCCTACGAGCAGTACTTC.

The rearrangement joins TRBV5-1 to TRBJ1-2; 9 bases match TRBD1. V shed 4 bases and J 8 bases; nucleotides not matched to a gene: 9. This CDR3 is built from 14 residues. Germline V gives CDR1 SGHRS, CDR2 YFSETQ. CDR3 DNA: TGCGCCAGCAGCGCGGCAGGGGACAGGGAGGGCTACACCTTC. The encoded protein is CASSAAGDREGYTF.

The chain joins TRBV24-1 to TRBJ2-3; 7 nucleotides line up with TRBD2. Germline loops: CDR1 KGHDR, CDR2 SFDVKD. CDR3 length equals 15 residues. The V gene end was trimmed by 9 bases and the J gene end by 5 bases; junction bases not matched to a gene: 13. The CDR3 protein is CATARSGKDVDTQYF. The CDR3 bases are TGTGCCACCGCGCGGAGCGGGAAGGATGTAGATACGCAGTATTTT.

The chain carries TRBV18 and TRBJ1-1; the D gene is possibly TRBD1 (5 bases). CDR1 KGHSH and CDR2 LQKENI come from the germline V gene. The CDR3 spans 13 residues. Trimming pared 3 bases from V and 7 bases from J, leaving 12 bases between. CDR3 protein: CASSPPGQGEAFF. The CDR3 nucleotides read TGTGCCAGCTCACCCCCGGGTCAGGGTGAAGCTTTCTTT.

The chain employs TRBV6-5 and TRBJ1-5; D gene ambiguous. Looked up from germline, CDR1 is MNHEY and CDR2 is SVGAGI. CDR3 length: 15 residues. V was trimmed by 6 bases and J by 0 bases, leaving 12 bases between them. Written as DNA, the CDR3 is TGTGCCAGCAGCGCAACAGAGTATAGCAATCAGCCCCAGCATTTT. Protein product: CASSATEYSNQPQHF.

This clone was seen a few times. This chain joins TRBV15 and TRBJ2-3, with 10 bases that match TRBD2. The CDR3 contains 16 residues. The germline CDR1 and CDR2 sequences are LNHNV and YYDKDF (reference sequence). V dropped 3 bases and J dropped 0; count of bases not matched to a gene: 3. Written as DNA, the CDR3 is TGTGCCACCAGCAGCGTAGCGGGGGGCAGCACAGATACGCAGTATTTT. This encodes CATSSVAGGSTDTQYF.

The chain combines TRBV7-9 with TRBJ2-1; 9 nucleotides agree with TRBD2. This CDR3 has 14 amino acids. The ends lost 2 bases at V and 10 bases at J; junction bases unmatched: 6. Germline V gene data show CDR1 as SEHNR and CDR2 as FQNEAQ (reference sequence). The CDR3 nucleotides are TGTGCCAGCAGCTTACAGACTAGCGGTAGCGAGCAGTTCTTC. Protein: CASSLQTSGSEQFF.

The chain links TRBV30 to TRBJ1-2, with TRBD1 identical over 7 bases. With V trimmed by 2 bases and J by 0 bases, 0 bases remained unmatched. Germline loops: CDR1 GTSNPN, CDR2 SVGIG (reference sequence). The CDR3 is 13 amino acids. CDR3 amino acids: CAWSTGANYGYTF. For the CDR3, the DNA is TGTGCCTGGAGTACAGGGGCTAACTATGGCTACACCTTC.